A selection of T cell receptor beta chains follows, all from one sample in a study of CD8 T cells in Susac syndrome. TCRdb passed the immunoSEQ multiplex PCR reads through MiXCR, listing each CDR3 protein once. This table has about 200,000 distinct CDR3 sequences, approximately 93% appearing once. Material: CD4+ T cells from PBMCs. Source of these receptors: a human donor in good health. Both conserved end residues are part of each CDR3. A D gene is named only where the DNA matches it firmly.

TRBV4-1,TRBJ2-3,NA,17,TGCGCCAGCAGCCAAAGATTAGGGGCGGAGACCACAGATACGCAGTATTTT,CASSQRLGAETTDTQYF
TRBV3-1,TRBJ1-5,TRBD1,15,TGTGCCAGCAGCCAAGACAGGGGGAGTAATCAGCCCCAGCATTTT,CASSQDRGSNQPQHF
TRBV12-3/TRBV12-4,TRBJ1-1,NA,15,TGTGCCAGCAGTGCCCCCCCGGGGGCTAACACTGAAGCTTTCTTT,CASSAPPGANTEAFF
TRBV7-2,TRBJ2-6,NA,18,TGTGCCAGCAGCTTAATGTCAGGGCCCCTCTCTGGGGCCAACGTCCTGACTTTC,CASSLMSGPLSGANVLTF
TRBV7-7,TRBJ2-5,NA,13,TGTGCTAGCAGCTCTGGCTCCTTCGAGACCCAGTACTTC,CASSSGSFETQYF
TRBV18,TRBJ2-7,NA,12,TGTGCCAGCTCACCCTCGGAGAGGGAGCAGTACTTC,CASSPSEREQYF
TRBV15,TRBJ2-7,NA,12,TGTGCCACCAGCAGAGGTGGAGGCGAGCAGTACTTC,CATSRGGGEQYF
TRBV7-9,TRBJ2-5,NA,13,TGTGCCAGCAGCCGTAGCGCAGGGGAGACCCAGTACTTC,CASSRSAGETQYF
TRBV2,TRBJ1-4,TRBD1,15,TGTGCCAGCAAGAGGGACAGGGTCTCCAATGAAAAACTGTTTTTT,CASKRDRVSNEKLFF
TRBV12-3/TRBV12-4,TRBJ2-1,NA,14,TGTGCCAGCAGTTTAGGGCAGGGGATGAATGAGCAGTTCTTC,CASSLGQGMNEQFF
TRBV6-2/TRBV6-3,TRBJ1-6,TRBD1,12,TGTGCCAGCAGCAGGGGACAGGAGACCCTCCACTTT,CASSRGQETLHF
TRBV18,TRBJ2-7,NA,14,TGTGCCAGCTCGAGCAGAAAAACCTCCTACGAGCAGTACTTC,CASSSRKTSYEQYF
TRBV2,TRBJ2-7,NA,16,TGTGCCAGCAGTGAAGACCGACAGGTTAGCTCCTACGAGCAGTACTTC,CASSEDRQVSSYEQYF
TRBV20-1,TRBJ2-7,NA,12,TGCAGTGCTAGACCAGGGTTTCACGAGCAGTACTTC,CSARPGFHEQYF
TRBV6-1,TRBJ1-5,TRBD1,15,TGTGCCAGCACTGACAGGGGGACGGGGGAACAGCCCCAGCATTTT,CASTDRGTGEQPQHF
TRBV28,TRBJ1-6,NA,11,TGTGCCAGCAGTAACAATTCACCCCTCCACTTT,CASSNNSPLHF
TRBV24-1,TRBJ2-1,TRBD1,14,TGTGCCACCGGGGGGGACAGGGGCTCCAATGAGCAGTTCTTC,CATGGDRGSNEQFF
TRBV12-3/TRBV12-4,TRBJ1-5,NA,16,TGTGCCAGCAGTTTTGGGCAGGTTGAGCGCAATCAGCCCCAGCATTTT,CASSFGQVERNQPQHF
TRBV7-2,TRBJ2-1,NA,17,TGTGCCAGCAGCTTAGTCCCCCAGGGAATCGTGACGAATGAGCAGTTCTTC,CASSLVPQGIVTNEQFF
TRBV19,TRBJ1-5,NA,19,TGTGCCAGTAGTATAGGCTCTGGGAGAGAGAATTTTGGCAATCAGCCCCAGCATTTT,CASSIGSGRENFGNQPQHF
TRBV24-1,TRBJ2-3,NA,14,TGTGCCACCACCCCGCGAAGTTGGACAGATACGCAGTATTTT,CATTPRSWTDTQYF
TRBV6-5,TRBJ1-2,NA,16,TGTGCCAGCAGTTTTTATTTGGCCAGGAACCACTATGGCTACACCTTC,CASSFYLARNHYGYTF